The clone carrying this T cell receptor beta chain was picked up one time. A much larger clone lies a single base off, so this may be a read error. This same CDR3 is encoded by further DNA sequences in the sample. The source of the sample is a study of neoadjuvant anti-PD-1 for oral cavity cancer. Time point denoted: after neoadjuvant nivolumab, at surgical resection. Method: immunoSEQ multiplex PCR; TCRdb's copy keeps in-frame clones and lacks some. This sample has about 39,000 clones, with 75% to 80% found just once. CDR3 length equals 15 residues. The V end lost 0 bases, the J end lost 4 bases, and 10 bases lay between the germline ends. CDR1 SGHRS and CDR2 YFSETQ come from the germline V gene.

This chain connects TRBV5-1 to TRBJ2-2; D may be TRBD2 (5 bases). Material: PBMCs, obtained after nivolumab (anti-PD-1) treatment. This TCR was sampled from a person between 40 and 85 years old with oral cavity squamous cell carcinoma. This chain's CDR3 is CASSLEGASTGELFF. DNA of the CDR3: TGCGCCAGCAGCTTGGAGGGAGCGAGCACCGGGGAGCTGTTTTTT.